This TCR beta chain was identified in a study of cytomegalovirus exposure and HLA in healthy donors. Researchers ran the PCR with 60 Vbeta and 13 Jbeta primers. The method was immunoSEQ multiplex PCR; TCRdb's version includes in-frame clones alone and lacks a portion of them. This table holds some 150,000 clones, roughly 80% found once. Trimming shortened V by 4 bases and J by 3 bases, and 10 bases separated the two germline ends. CDR3 length equals 14 residues. CDR1 SNHLY and CDR2 FYNNEI come from the germline V gene. A few counts support this clone. This chain connects TRBV2 to TRBJ2-1, with D possibly being TRBD1 (6 bases). Sequenced input: PBMCs. This clonotype originated in a woman aged 45-59 years in good health and CMV-seropositive. The CDR3: CASSVGTYYNEQFF. CDR3 coding DNA: TGTGCCAGCAGTGTGGGGACATACTACAATGAGCAGTTCTTC.